A selection of T cell receptor beta chains follows, all from one sample in a study of T cells in Graves' hyperthyroidism and ophthalmopathy. TCRdb processed the multiplex PCR reads anew with MiXCR; each CDR3 protein has one entry. Here the sample spans under 300,000 distinct CDR3 sequences, approximately 23% being singletons. The material sequenced was blood. The receptors derive from a man under 40 with Graves' ophthalmopathy. Each CDR3 is given with its conserved first and last residue. A D gene is named only where the DNA matches it firmly. Clone size appears in some rows only: once, few, many, or a class for an expanded clone.

>once|TRBV20-1|-|TRBJ1-1
CSAREPGRRLNTEAFF
TGCAGTGCTAGAGAGCCTGGCAGGCGACTGAACACTGAAGCTTTCTTT
>many|TRBV10-1|TRBD2|TRBJ2-1
CASSESGLAGRHEQFF
TGCGCCAGCAGTGAATCGGGACTAGCGGGAAGGCATGAGCAGTTCTTC
>few|TRBV5-5|-|TRBJ2-2
CASSLVVGSGTGELFF
TGTGCCAGCAGCTTGGTAGTCGGGAGTGGCACCGGGGAGCTGTTTTTT
>few|TRBV11-3|TRBD2|TRBJ2-2
CASSLDPGLAGVGELFF
TGTGCCAGCAGCTTAGACCCCGGCCTAGCGGGTGTCGGGGAGCTGTTTTTT
>-|TRBV28|-|TRBJ2-3
CASSPPDFDTRYF
TGTGCCAGCAGTCCCCCCGACTTTGATACGCGGTATTTT
>few|TRBV6-1|TRBD1|TRBJ2-7
CASRHYSDRGTEQYF
TGTGCCAGCAGACACTACTCGGACAGGGGGACCGAGCAGTACTTC
>-|TRBV3-1|-|TRBJ2-2
CASSQDPRGGGIYTGELFF
TGTGCCAGCAGCCAAGATCCCAGGGGGGGGGGGATATACACCGGGGAGCTGTTTTTT
>many|TRBV12-3/TRBV12-4|-|TRBJ1-2
CASTGRLGYGYTF
TGTGCCAGCACAGGGCGGCTCGGCTATGGCTACACCTTC
>many|TRBV28|-|TRBJ2-3
CASSSRQVGTDTQYF
TGTGCCAGCAGTTCCCGACAGGTGGGCACAGATACGCAGTATTTT
>-|TRBV5-1|TRBD2|TRBJ2-7
CASSLNSGSLSYEQYF
TGCGCCAGCAGCTTAAATAGCGGGAGCCTCTCCTACGAGCAGTACTTC
>-|TRBV12-3/TRBV12-4|-|TRBJ2-7
CASSMGSAYEQYF
TGTGCCAGCAGTATGGGAAGTGCCTACGAGCAGTACTTC
>-|TRBV27|-|TRBJ1-5
CASSFRGPTYSNQPQHF
TGTGCCAGCAGTTTCCGGGGCCCTACTTATAGCAATCAGCCCCAGCATTTT
>few|TRBV19|-|TRBJ1-5
CASSIGEGVGQPQHF
TGTGCCAGTAGTATTGGGGAGGGAGTGGGTCAGCCCCAGCATTTT
>few|TRBV9|-|TRBJ2-1
CASSISTDYNEQFF
TGTGCCAGCAGCATCTCGACCGACTACAATGAGCAGTTCTTC
>-|TRBV13|TRBD1|TRBJ2-1
CASSVGTGRSEQFF
TGTGCCAGCAGCGTAGGGACAGGGAGGAGTGAGCAGTTCTTC
>few|TRBV6-2/TRBV6-3|-|TRBJ2-6
CASSYKSAGANVLTF
TGTGCCAGCAGTTACAAGAGCGCTGGGGCCAACGTCCTGACTTTC
>-|TRBV12-5|-|TRBJ2-2
CASGVLGNGKTNTGELFF
TGTGCTAGTGGCGTACTGGGCAACGGAAAGACGAACACCGGGGAGCTGTTTTTT
>-|TRBV9|-|TRBJ1-1
CASSGGVATEAFF
TGTGCCAGCAGCGGTGGGGTAGCCACTGAAGCTTTCTTT
>-|TRBV7-4|-|TRBJ1-5
CASSQELGGNQPQHF
TGCGCCAGCAGCCAAGAGCTTGGGGGCAATCAGCCCCAGCATTTT
>-|TRBV2|TRBD2|TRBJ2-7
CASYPSGPGGEQYF
TGTGCCAGCTACCCTAGCGGCCCAGGAGGTGAGCAGTACTTC
>-|TRBV29-1|TRBD1|TRBJ1-1
CSVGQGSTEAFF
TGCAGCGTTGGACAGGGTAGCACTGAAGCTTTCTTT
>few|TRBV3-1|-|TRBJ1-2
CASSQLSVRPGKGYTF
TGTGCCAGCAGCCAACTTTCCGTCCGACCCGGCAAGGGCTACACCTTC
>-|TRBV14|TRBD2|TRBJ2-7
CASSHQKSAGANEQYF
TGTGCCAGCAGCCATCAGAAGTCGGCGGGAGCTAACGAGCAGTACTTC
>once|TRBV30|TRBD2|TRBJ2-3
CAWSVGGLAGGTDTQYF
TGTGCCTGGAGTGTAGGGGGATTAGCGGGGGGAACAGATACGCAGTATTTT
>many|TRBV20-1|TRBD1|TRBJ1-2
CSARARAGGDYGYTF
TGCAGTGCTAGAGCCCGAGCAGGGGGCGATTATGGCTACACCTTC
>-|TRBV6-5|-|TRBJ2-1
CASSYLRPGNNEQFF
TGTGCCAGCAGTTACCTCAGACCAGGAAACAATGAGCAGTTCTTC
>many|TRBV5-1|-|TRBJ2-7
CASSPYEQYF
TGCGCCAGCAGCCCCTACGAGCAGTACTTC
>-|TRBV15|TRBD2|TRBJ2-3
CATSRGTSGSTDTQYF
TGTGCCACCAGCAGAGGGACTAGCGGGAGCACAGATACGCAGTATTTT
>few|TRBV9|TRBD2|TRBJ2-3
CASSVPPGAGDEDTQYF
TGTGCCAGCAGCGTACCCCCCGGCGCGGGAGATGAGGATACGCAGTATTTT
>many|TRBV5-1|-|TRBJ1-1
CASSMGVNTEAFF
TGCGCCAGCAGCATGGGAGTTAACACTGAAGCTTTCTTT
>few|TRBV5-1|TRBD2|TRBJ2-2
CASSLVSSLAGVHGELFF
TGCGCCAGCAGCTTGGTTTCTAGTCTAGCGGGAGTTCACGGGGAGCTGTTTTTT
>-|TRBV7-2|-|TRBJ2-1
CASSQGALDYNEQFF
TGTGCCAGCAGCCAAGGGGCCCTAGATTACAATGAGCAGTTCTTC
>-|TRBV20-1|TRBD1|TRBJ2-3
CSATRQGGATDTQYF
TGCAGTGCTACAAGACAGGGGGGTGCCACAGATACGCAGTATTTT
>few|TRBV5-1|TRBD1|TRBJ2-3
CASSPRTGGGGTQYF
TGCGCCAGCAGCCCCCGGACAGGGGGTGGTGGTACGCAGTATTTT
>-|TRBV28|-|TRBJ1-2
CASSLSIGPAYGYTF
TGTGCCAGCAGTTTATCGATCGGGCCCGCCTATGGCTACACCTTC
>-|TRBV7-2|TRBD2|TRBJ2-7
CASSSSGTSGYSSYEQYF
TGTGCCAGCAGCTCTTCCGGGACTAGCGGGTACAGCTCCTACGAGCAGTACTTC
>many|TRBV6-1|TRBD2|TRBJ2-1
CASSTTSGRAGQFF
TGTGCCAGCAGTACGACTAGCGGGAGGGCCGGGCAGTTCTTC
>-|TRBV28|TRBD2|TRBJ2-3
CASFASGRDTQYF
TGTGCCAGCTTTGCTAGCGGGAGGGATACGCAGTATTTT
>-|TRBV10-2|-|TRBJ2-7
CATTSPTSRPYEQYF
TGCGCCACCACCTCCCCCACTAGTCGCCCCTACGAGCAGTACTTC
>-|TRBV20-1|-|TRBJ2-7
CSARGVLRLASEQYF
TGCAGTGCTAGGGGGGTTTTGCGTTTGGCTTCCGAGCAGTACTTC
>-|TRBV6-5|-|TRBJ2-3
CASSYKQPSTDTQYF
TGTGCCAGCAGTTACAAGCAGCCTAGCACAGATACGCAGTATTTT
>-|TRBV28|-|TRBJ1-4
CATLWGSGHEKLFF
TGTGCCACCCTGTGGGGTAGTGGCCATGAAAAACTGTTTTTT
>-|TRBV5-5|TRBD2|TRBJ2-1
CASSFAGGPGNEQFF
TGTGCCAGCAGCTTCGCGGGAGGGCCAGGGAATGAGCAGTTCTTC
>-|TRBV18|-|TRBJ1-4
CASSPRGGDEKLFF
TGTGCCAGCTCACCTCGGGGGGGAGATGAAAAACTGTTTTTT
>many|TRBV12-3/TRBV12-4|-|TRBJ1-6
CASSSEGGVSPLHF
TGTGCCAGCAGTTCCGAGGGGGGAGTGTCACCCCTCCACTTT